What follows are 20 T cell receptor beta chains derived from one specimen sequenced in a study of T-cell memory formation after mild COVID-19. From the 5' RACE reads, TCRdb called clonotypes with MiXCR, one entry per CDR3 protein. The data show 200,000 to 250,000 distinct CDR3 sequences, roughly 15% seen once. Sequenced input: PBMCs or a T cell subset sorted from them (not recorded which). These receptors all come from a man in his late teens or twenties who had mild COVID-19 (a few samples of this study predate the infection). Cell type and time point are not known.

The chain is built from TRBV5-1 and TRBJ2-5; possible D gene TRBD2, 5 bases. Germline loops: CDR1 SGHRS, CDR2 YFSETQ. Trimming left V 3 bases short and J 1 base short, with 10 bases between. The CDR3 totals 14 residues. The DNA of the CDR3 is TGCGCCAGCAGCTGGGGAGAGTTCCAAGAGACCCAGTACTTC. As protein: CASSWGEFQETQYF. Full variable domain (rest looked up from reference TRBV5-1 and TRBJ2-5): KAGVTQTPRYLIKTRGQQVTLSCSPISGHRSVSWYQQTPGQGLQFLFEYFSETQRNKGNFPGRFSGRQFSNSRSEMNVSTLELGDSALYLCASSWGEFQETQYFGPGTRLLVL.

The chain carries TRBV28 and TRBJ1-1; 11 nucleotides agree with TRBD1. The junction had 8 bases not matched to a gene; V was cut back by 3 bases and J by 5 bases. The germline V gene has CDR1 MDHEN and CDR2 SYDVKM. The CDR3 contains 16 residues. The CDR3 sequence is CASSFSGQGARTEAFF. The CDR3 region has the DNA TGTGCCAGCAGTTTCAGCGGACAGGGGGCGAGAACTGAAGCTTTCTTT.

This clonotype was counted a few times. The rearrangement links TRBV12-3 or TRBV12-4 to TRBJ1-2; 8 bases line up with TRBD1. The CDR3 length is 16 residues. Germline trimming cut 4 bases from V and 2 bases from J; bases unmatched to any gene: 9. The CDR3 is CASSSYPGQGNYGYTF. DNA of the CDR3: TGTGCCAGCAGTTCCTACCCCGGACAGGGAAACTATGGCTACACCTTC.

The J gene is TRBJ2-7, the V gene TRBV19, with D perhaps TRBD1 (5 bases). The CDR3 covers 11 residues. The germline gives CDR1 LNHDA, CDR2 SQIVND (reference sequence). Trimming took 7 bases from V and 4 from J, leaving 8 bases between them. As DNA, the CDR3 is TGTGCCAGTACTTCAGGGTACGAGCAGTACTTC. Residues: CASTSGYEQYF.

This clonotype was detected many times. The genes are TRBV5-1 and TRBJ1-5; the D gene is possibly TRBD1 (6 bases). CDR1 is SGHRS, CDR2 YFSETQ, per germline. The CDR3 length is 15 residues. The V gene lost 0 bases and the J gene lost 3 bases, with 10 bases spanning the gap. In nucleotides, the CDR3 is TGCGCCAGCAGCTTGGCCGGGACATACAATCAGCCCCAGCATTTT. It codes for CASSLAGTYNQPQHF.

The chain employs TRBV4-3 and TRBJ2-1, with TRBD2 as a possible D gene (5 bases). V lost 4 bases to trimming and J lost 9 bases, with 19 bases between them. The CDR3 is 15 residues long. Germline CDR1 is LGHNA and CDR2 is YSLEER. CDR3 sequence reads: CASSRNLASGTEQFF. In DNA form, the CDR3 reads TGCGCCAGCAGCCGAAATCTAGCTTCAGGTACTGAGCAGTTCTTC.

The table lists this clonotype with many counts. The V and J genes are TRBV29-1 and TRBJ1-5; D is possibly TRBD1 (5 bases). Trimming removed 6 bases at V and 0 bases at J, with 12 bases between. CDR3 length: 14 residues. The germline CDR1 and CDR2 sequences are SQVTM and ANQGSEA. The CDR3 DNA reads as TGCAGCGTCCAAACAGGCATTAGCAATCAGCCCCAGCATTTT. Its translation is CSVQTGISNQPQHF. Together with reference TRBV29-1 and TRBJ1-5, the CDR3 gives the full variable domain: SAVISQKPSRDICQRGTSLTIQCQVDSQVTMMFWYRQQPGQSLTLIATANQGSEATYESGFVIDKFPISRPNLTFSTLTVSNMSPEDSSIYLCSVQTGISNQPQHFGDGTRLSIL.

The chain couples TRBV5-1 to TRBJ1-4; D is unclear. Trimming shortened V by 8 bases and J by 8 bases, and 22 bases separated the two germline ends. The germline CDR1 and CDR2 sequences are SGHRS and YFSETQ. The CDR3 is 15 residues long. The CDR3 loop reads CARSPVDAPGEKLFF. The DNA for the CDR3 is TGCGCCAGAAGCCCGGTGGACGCCCCGGGGGAAAAACTGTTTTTT.

This clonotype has more than one count but fewer than ten. The chain carries TRBV20-1 and TRBJ2-2; 8 positions agree with TRBD2. CDR3 size: 15 residues. The germline gives CDR1 DFQATT, CDR2 SNEGSKA (reference sequence). V dropped 6 bases and J dropped 6; count of bases not matched to a gene: 12. The CDR3 sequence: CSANPLRGGAGELFF. CDR3 nucleotide sequence: TGCAGTGCCAACCCCCTACGGGGGGGGGCCGGGGAGCTGTTTTTT.

This clonotype was recorded a few times. This rearrangement joins TRBV20-1 to TRBJ2-2; D gene unclear. The CDR3 loop spans 10 amino acids. Per germline, CDR1 DFQATT and CDR2 SNEGSKA (reference sequence). V was cut by 5 bases and J by 7 bases, with 5 bases left in between. The CDR3 DNA reads as TGCAGTGCTCTGATCGGGGAGCTGTTTTTT. Translating it yields CSALIGELFF.

The chain employs TRBV18 and TRBJ2-1, with D perhaps TRBD2 (5 bases). The V and J ends lost 3 bases and 7 bases respectively, with 13 bases between them. Germline-derived CDR1 and CDR2 are KGHSH and LQKENI. The CDR3 is 14 residues long. As DNA, the CDR3 is TGTGCCAGCTCACCTAACCAGCGGAGTAATGAGCAGTTCTTC. Protein sequence: CASSPNQRSNEQFF.

This chain joins TRBV4-3 and TRBJ1-2, with unresolved D. Germline lookup yields CDR1 LGHNA and CDR2 YSLEER. The CDR3 length is 15 residues. The V and J ends lost 1 base and 8 bases respectively, with 17 bases between them. The CDR3 coding sequence is TGCGCCAGCAGCCAAGCTGGGGTCCTTACTAGAGGCTACACCTTC. This codes for CASSQAGVLTRGYTF.

The chain combines TRBV28 with TRBJ1-5, with unresolved D. The CDR3 is 11 residues long. The V end lost 8 bases, the J end lost 5 bases, and 7 bases lay between the germline ends. Germline CDR1 MDHEN, CDR2 SYDVKM. The CDR3 loop is CASADHQPQHF. The DNA for the CDR3 is TGTGCCAGCGCGGACCATCAGCCCCAGCATTTT.

The genes are TRBV5-4 and TRBJ1-2, with unresolved D. The CDR3 sequence is 14 residues long. V was clipped by 3 bases and J by 10 bases, with 19 bases between them. Germline-derived CDR1 and CDR2 are SGHNT and YYREEE (reference sequence). Written as DNA, the CDR3 is TGTGCCAGCAGCTCCCAAACCCCGGGAAAAAACTACACCTTC. Protein product: CASSSQTPGKNYTF.

V usage is TRBV27 and J usage is TRBJ2-5; 11 bases fit TRBD2. From germline, CDR1 is MNHEY and CDR2 SMNVEV (reference sequence). The J segment lost 4 bases and the V segment lost 5 bases, leaving 3 bases of the junction unmatched. There are 14 residues in the CDR3. CDR3 region: CASSRGTSGETQYF. In DNA form, the CDR3 reads TGTGCCAGCAGTAGAGGGACTAGCGGAGAGACCCAGTACTTC.

Only a few counts were recorded for this clonotype. The chain uses TRBV20-1 and TRBJ2-5; TRBD1 matches 9 bases. CDR3 length equals 12 residues. Germline trimming cut 5 bases from V and 5 bases from J; bases unmatched to any gene: 3. CDR1 DFQATT and CDR2 SNEGSKA come from the germline V gene (reference sequence). The CDR3 region has the DNA TGCAGTGCTCCCGGACAGGGGGAGACCCAGTACTTC. Protein: CSAPGQGETQYF.

The sample holds a few counts of this clonotype. This sequence joins TRBV14 and TRBJ1-1; D remains unclear. The CDR3 loop spans 14 amino acids. CDR1 is SGHDN and CDR2 is FVKESK in the germline V gene. Trimming cost V 1 base and J 0 bases, with 6 bases left between them. Written as DNA, the CDR3 is TGTGCCAGCAGCCAAGTTGGCATGAACACTGAAGCTTTCTTT. Protein: CASSQVGMNTEAFF.

This rearrangement joins TRBV5-1 to TRBJ1-3; D is ambiguous. CDR3 length equals 16 residues. CDR1 is SGHRS, CDR2 YFSETQ, per germline. V was pared by 0 bases and J by 0 bases, with 10 bases between. CDR3 loop: CASSLVPGSSGNTIYF. CDR3 nucleotide sequence: TGCGCCAGCAGCTTGGTTCCGGGGTCCTCTGGAAACACCATATATTTT.

This clonotype appeared a few times. J is TRBJ2-7 and V is TRBV7-2; TRBD2 matches at 10 bases. This CDR3 region has 14 residues. Germline-derived CDR1 and CDR2 are SGHTA and FQGNSA. Trimming took 5 bases from V and 2 from J; bases not matched to a gene: 3. CDR3 coding DNA: TGTGCCAGCAGCCGGACTAGCGGTCCCTACGAGCAGTACTTC. Translation gives CASSRTSGPYEQYF.

A few counts support this clonotype. The rearrangement links TRBV7-2 to TRBJ1-3; D gene uncertain. V dropped 5 bases and J dropped 3 bases, with 5 bases sitting between them. The CDR3 length is 12 residues. CDR1 is SGHTA, CDR2 FQGNSA, per germline. The CDR3 spells CASSRDGNTIYF. CDR3 bases: TGTGCCAGCAGCCGAGATGGAAACACCATATATTTT.